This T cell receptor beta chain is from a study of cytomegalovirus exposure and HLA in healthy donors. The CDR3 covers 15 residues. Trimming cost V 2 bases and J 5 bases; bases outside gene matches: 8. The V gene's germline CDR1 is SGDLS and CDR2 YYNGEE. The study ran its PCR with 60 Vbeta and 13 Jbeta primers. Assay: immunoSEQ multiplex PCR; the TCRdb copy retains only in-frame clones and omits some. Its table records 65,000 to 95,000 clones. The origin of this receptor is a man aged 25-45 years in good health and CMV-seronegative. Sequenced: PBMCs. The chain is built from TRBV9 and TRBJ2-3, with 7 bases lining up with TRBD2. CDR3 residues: CASSVGLAERDTQYF. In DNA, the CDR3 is TGTGCCAGCAGCGTTGGGCTAGCGGAGAGAGATACGCAGTATTTT.